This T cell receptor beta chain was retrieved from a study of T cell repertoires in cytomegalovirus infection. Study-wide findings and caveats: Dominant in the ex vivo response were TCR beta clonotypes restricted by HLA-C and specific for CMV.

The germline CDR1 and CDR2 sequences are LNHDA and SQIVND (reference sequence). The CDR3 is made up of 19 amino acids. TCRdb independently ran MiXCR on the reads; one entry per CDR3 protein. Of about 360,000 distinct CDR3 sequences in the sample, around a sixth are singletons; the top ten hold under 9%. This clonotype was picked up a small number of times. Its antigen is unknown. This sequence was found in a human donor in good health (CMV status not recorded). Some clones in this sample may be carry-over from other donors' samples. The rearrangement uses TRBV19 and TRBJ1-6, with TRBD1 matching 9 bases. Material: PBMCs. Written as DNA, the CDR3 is TGTGCGAACCCGGGACAGGGCATTATTAGGAGCTCCTATAATTCACCCCTCCACTTT. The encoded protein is CANPGQGIIRSSYNSPLHF.